A single count supports the clone carrying this T cell receptor (beta chain). As yet, its antigen is unknown. This specimen comes from a study of vaccination and CD4 T cells after COVID-19. Study background: A median of approximately 100 days (range 35 to 161) separated diagnosis from post-COVID sampling. A CEFX pool, an HIV-1 Nef pool, or no peptide went to control cultures.

The Oncomine TCR Beta short-read assay was applied to DNA of cultured CD4+ T cells. TCRdb processed the PCR reads anew with MiXCR; each CDR3 protein has one entry. In the table there are about 5,100 distinct CDR3 sequences, around 62% of which are singletons. Deletions cut 0 bases from V and 3 bases from J, with 12 bases between. The CDR3 length is 15 residues. Germline loops: CDR1 MRHNA, CDR2 SNTAGT. Treatment given: approximately nine-day PBMC culture with coronavirus spike peptide pools or control peptides (ViraFEST assay). Using peptide pools, antigen-specific T cells were expanded in ViraFEST before TCRs were sequenced. The authors cultured more than 1.5 million PBMCs per well with roughly 10 IU/ml IL-2 and 8.5 to 10 ug/ml peptide pools.

Sequenced input: CD4+ T cells from blood, cultured in vitro. The V call is TRBV6-4, the J call TRBJ2-7, with D maybe TRBD2 (6 bases). The receptor's source is a human donor who had recovered from COVID-19. The CDR3 DNA is TGTGCCAGCAGTGACTCCCCGGGGGACCGCTACGAGCAGTACTTC. Its translation is CASSDSPGDRYEQYF.